This passage covers 24 T cell receptor beta chains from one sample sequenced in a study of T cell repertoires in cytomegalovirus infection. TCRdb independently ran MiXCR on the reads; one entry per CDR3 protein. The table includes roughly 990,000 distinct CDR3 sequences, around 31% detected once. No antigen has been assigned to these receptors. The sequenced sample was cultured CD8+ T cells from PBMCs, obtained from culture after CMV antigen stimulation. These receptors all stem from a human donor in good health (CMV status not recorded). Some clones in this sample may be carry-over from other donors' samples.

This clonotype was counted between two and nine times. CDR3 DNA sequence: TGTGCCAGCAGTCCCCCCTGGGACCTTAACGCAGATACGCAGTATTTT. It specifies CASSPPWDLNADTQYF. The chain recombines TRBV12-3 or TRBV12-4 with TRBJ2-3; possibly TRBD1 or TRBD2 for D (5 bases each). Trimming cost V 5 bases and J 4 bases, with 19 bases left between them. The CDR3 loop spans 16 amino acids.

This clonotype was counted between two and nine times. The chain carries TRBV6-2 or TRBV6-3 and TRBJ2-7; D possibly matches TRBD1 or TRBD2 (6 bases each). The ends were cut back, 8 bases at V and 5 bases at J, with 16 bases in the middle. In germline, CDR1 is MNHEY, CDR2 SVGEGT. The CDR3 is 13 residues long. Here the CDR3 reads CASGGTKLHEQYV. The CDR3 nucleotides are TGTGCCAGCGGCGGGACAAAACTTCACGAGCAGTACGTC.

In this sample, this clonotype turned up many times. The chain combines TRBV7-2 with TRBJ2-5; 9 positions match TRBD2. This CDR3 has 15 residues. V was pared by 5 bases and J by 5 bases, with 9 bases of the junction left unmatched. Looked up from germline, CDR1 is SGHTA and CDR2 is FQGNSA. The CDR3 spells CASSPGTSKRETQYF. In DNA form, the CDR3 reads TGTGCCAGCAGCCCCGGGACTAGCAAGAGGGAGACCCAGTACTTC.

In this sample, this clonotype turned up a few times. J is TRBJ1-4 and V is TRBV20-1; D is unclear. This CDR3 spans 18 amino acids. The V end was cut by 4 bases, the J end by 0 bases, with 21 bases between. Looked up from germline, CDR1 is DFQATT and CDR2 is SNEGSKA (reference sequence). In nucleotides, the CDR3 is TGCAGTGCTACCAGTTATGTTTCCATAGCTGCAACTAATGAAAAACTGTTTTTT. Translating it yields CSATSYVSIAATNEKLFF.

This rearrangement joins TRBV12-3 or TRBV12-4 to TRBJ1-2; D is unresolved. The CDR3 runs 13 residues. Between the trimmed V and J ends, which lost 7 bases and 4 bases, there was a span of 13 bases. The DNA of the CDR3 is TGTGCCAGCACGCTCGGCCAGCTCTATGGCTACACCTTC. This codes for CASTLGQLYGYTF.

This clonotype was counted a few times. For the CDR3, the DNA is TGTGCCAGCAGTCGAGAAGGCGTCGGTGGGCAGTTCTTC. It translates to CASSREGVGGQFF. This chain joins TRBV12-3 or TRBV12-4 and TRBJ2-1; unclear D gene. The CDR3 has 13 amino acids. Trimming cost V 5 bases and J 12 bases, with 17 bases left between them.

This chain connects TRBV19 to TRBJ2-3; the D gene is possibly TRBD2 (5 bases). The length of the CDR3 is 14 residues. Trimming left V 2 bases short and J 5 bases short, with 11 bases between. Germline V gene data show CDR1 as LNHDA and CDR2 as SQIVND (reference sequence). CDR3 bases: TGTGCCAGTAGTATATTCGGGGTAGAAGATACGCAGTATTTT. Protein product: CASSIFGVEDTQYF.

The rearrangement links TRBV7-8 to TRBJ2-3, with 8 bases that match TRBD1. The junction had 8 bases not matched to a gene; V was cut back by 6 bases and J by 0 bases. This CDR3 has 16 residues. CDR1 and CDR2 from the germline V gene are SGHVS and FQNEAQ. This CDR3 reads CASREGTGQSTDTQYF. CDR3 nucleotides: TGTGCCAGCAGGGAAGGGACAGGCCAAAGCACAGATACGCAGTATTTT.

V and J are TRBV6-6 and TRBJ2-3, with 9 bases matching TRBD1. The CDR3 loop spans 18 amino acids. From germline, CDR1 is MNHNY and CDR2 SVGAGI (reference sequence). Trimming cost V 4 bases and J 2 bases; bases outside gene matches: 13. The CDR3 coding sequence is TGTGCCAGCAGTTTCACCGGTCTGGGACAGGGCGCCACAGATACGCAGTATTTT. It translates to CASSFTGLGQGATDTQYF.

The V gene is TRBV25-1, the J gene TRBJ2-5, with D unclear. The CDR3 spans 14 residues. V was pared by 0 bases and J by 7 bases, with 12 bases between. CDR1 and CDR2 from the germline V gene are MGHDK and SYGVNS. The CDR3 here is CASSEYGAPGTQYF. The CDR3 region has the DNA TGTGCCAGCAGTGAATATGGAGCTCCGGGGACCCAGTACTTC.

CDR3 DNA: TGTGCCAGCAGTTTATTTCCGACAGGGGAAAGAACAGATACGCAGTATTTT. Translation gives CASSLFPTGERTDTQYF. The rearrangement uses TRBV27 and TRBJ2-3; the match to TRBD1 covers 8 bases. J was trimmed by 3 bases and V by 1 base; bases with no gene match: 9. Germline CDR1 reads MNHEY; CDR2 reads SMNVEV (reference sequence). The CDR3 spans 17 residues.

For the CDR3, the DNA is TGCGCCAGCAGCCAAGACACCTACTATGGCTACACCTTC. This gives the protein CASSQDTYYGYTF. V is TRBV4-3 and J is TRBJ1-2; D remains unclear. The CDR3 totals 13 residues. From germline, CDR1 is LGHNA and CDR2 YSLEER. Trimming stripped 0 bases from V and 3 bases from J, with 5 bases between.

This clonotype has a handful of counts. The V call is TRBV27, the J call TRBJ2-7, with D unresolved. This CDR3 contains 14 residues. CDR1 and CDR2 from the germline V gene are MNHEY and SMNVEV (reference sequence). Trimming took 5 bases from V and 3 from J, leaving 14 bases between them. The CDR3 sequence is CASSTFVNHYEQYV. The CDR3 bases are TGTGCCAGCAGTACCTTCGTGAACCACTACGAGCAGTACGTC.

This clonotype turned up a few times. This chain links TRBV27 with TRBJ2-5; 8 bases are a match to TRBD1. The V gene end was trimmed by 2 bases and the J gene end by 3 bases; junction bases not matched to a gene: 5. CDR1 MNHEY and CDR2 SMNVEV come from the germline V gene (reference sequence). The CDR3 extends over 15 amino acids. The CDR3 DNA follows: TGTGCCAGCAGTTTAGCGACAGGGGCAAAAGAGACCCAGTACTTC. It yields the protein CASSLATGAKETQYF.

About this clonotype: This may arise from a read error, as a much more abundant clone is one base away. The chain joins TRBV7-9 to TRBJ2-7; TRBD1 aligns across 7 bases. From germline, CDR1 is SEHNR and CDR2 FQNEAQ (reference sequence). The CDR3 totals 13 residues. V lost 3 bases and J lost 5; bases outside the gene matches: 4. The CDR3 bases are TGTGCCAGCAGCTTCGGGACAGCCAACGAGCAGTACGTC. Translated, it gives CASSFGTANEQYV.

The chain is built from TRBV4-1 and TRBJ2-7; D perhaps matches TRBD1 (5 bases). The CDR3 is 13 amino acids. Between the trimmed V and J ends, which lost 4 bases and 2 bases, there was a span of 9 bases. Germline values: CDR1 MGHRA, CDR2 YSYEKL. This chain's CDR3 is CASSPTEAYEQYF. In DNA, the CDR3 is TGCGCCAGCAGCCCGACAGAAGCCTACGAGCAGTACTTC.

This clonotype was recorded a few times. This chain links TRBV12-5 with TRBJ2-1; TRBD2 aligns across 8 bases. Germline loops: CDR1 LGHNT, CDR2 FRNRAP. CDR3 length: 14 amino acids. V shed 6 bases and J 7 bases; nucleotides not matched to a gene: 8. The DNA of the CDR3 is TGTGCTAGTGGAGCAGGCGGGGGGCCGAATGAGCAGTTCTTC. Translated, it gives CASGAGGGPNEQFF.

This clonotype turned up a few times. The chain recombines TRBV3-1 with TRBJ2-3; 9 bases line up with TRBD2. With 0 bases clipped from V and 6 bases from J, the junction kept 10 bases outside the gene matches. CDR1 and CDR2 (germline): LGHDT, YNNKEL (reference sequence). The CDR3 extends over 17 amino acids. This chain's CDR3 is CASSQEKGGGARDTQYF. CDR3 nucleotide sequence: TGTGCCAGCAGCCAAGAAAAAGGCGGGGGGGCCAGGGATACGCAGTATTTT.

This clonotype was counted many times. The chain joins TRBV12-3 or TRBV12-4 to TRBJ1-4; the D gene is possibly TRBD1 (6 bases). V lost 3 bases and J 7 bases, leaving 12 bases between the germline ends. The CDR3 is 14 amino acids. The DNA of the CDR3 is TGTGCCAGCAGTTTGACCGGGGGCGGTGAAAAACTGTTTTTT. It codes for CASSLTGGGEKLFF.

V gene TRBV4-2 combines with J gene TRBJ2-2, with D perhaps matching TRBD1 (5 bases). Trimming removed 5 bases from V and 7 bases from J, with 17 bases in between. The germline CDR1 and CDR2 sequences are LGHNA and YNFKEQ. This CDR3 spans 15 amino acids. CDR3 residues: CASSRLSQGRGELFF. The CDR3 nucleotides read TGTGCCAGCAGCAGATTAAGTCAGGGCCGCGGGGAGCTGTTTTTT.

This clonotype was counted between two and nine times. The V gene is TRBV6-1, the J gene TRBJ1-5; D uncertain. The CDR3 covers 14 residues. CDR1 and CDR2 (germline): MNHNS, SASEGT. Trimming pared 3 bases from V and 9 bases from J, leaving 15 bases between. CDR3 in DNA: TGTGCCAGCAGTGATCATGGCGGATCAGGGCCCCAGCATTTT. This codes for CASSDHGGSGPQHF.

V gene TRBV11-2 combines with J gene TRBJ2-3, with D unclear. This CDR3 has 16 residues. V was clipped by 3 bases and J by 0 bases, with 13 bases between them. Germline loops: CDR1 SGHAT, CDR2 FQNNGV. CDR3 coding DNA: TGTGCCAGCAGCTTTGAGGATTGGTCGAGCACAGATACGCAGTATTTT. Its protein is CASSFEDWSSTDTQYF. The whole variable domain, filled in from reference TRBV11-2 and TRBJ2-3, reads EAGVAQSPRYKIIEKRQSVAFWCNPISGHATLYWYQQILGQGPKLLIQFQNNGVVDDSQLPKDRFSAERLKGVDSTLKIQPAKLEDSAVYLCASSFEDWSSTDTQYFGPGTRLTVL.

This clonotype turned up a few times. The genes are TRBV10-3 and TRBJ2-7; D may be TRBD1 (5 bases). Germline CDR1 and CDR2: ENHRY and SYGVKD. This CDR3 is built from 12 residues. Trimming shortened V by 7 bases and J by 2 bases, and 9 bases separated the two germline ends. The chain's CDR3 is CAIMDTAYEQYF. CDR3 DNA sequence: TGTGCCATCATGGACACCGCCTACGAGCAGTACTTC.

Many counts were recorded for this clonotype. The V call is TRBV7-6, the J call TRBJ1-2, with a weak D call TRBD1 (5 bases). CDR3 length: 17 amino acids. The germline V gene encodes CDR1 SGHVS and CDR2 FNYEAQ. V lost 0 bases and J 4 bases, leaving 18 bases between the germline ends. CDR3 DNA: TGTGCCAGCAGCTTAGCTGAGGGGTCAGGCGCGGGCTATGGCTACACCTTC. As protein: CASSLAEGSGAGYGYTF.